These 16 T cell receptor beta chains share one sample of origin, sequenced in a study of identical twins. TCRdb recomputed calls from the 5' RACE reads with MiXCR, one row per CDR3 protein. The sample carries under 800,000 distinct CDR3 sequences, 21% recorded once. A further study also used this sample, focusing on T cells expressing NK-cell markers.

The sample consisted of PBMCs. All receptors come from a woman aged 18-29 years in good health.

The rearrangement uses TRBV15 and TRBJ2-5; TRBD1 might be the D (6 bases). Germline assignment: CDR1 LNHNV and CDR2 YYDKDF (reference sequence). The germline V and J ends were trimmed by 0 bases and 5 bases, with 13 bases remaining between them. The CDR3 runs 15 residues. The CDR3 region is CATSRDKRQAETQYF. CDR3 DNA: TGTGCCACCAGCAGAGATAAAAGACAGGCGGAGACCCAGTACTTC.

In the case of this clonotype: Because it lacks the conserved phenylalanine or tryptophan at the end, this CDR3 is likely a read error. The rearrangement uses TRBV6-2 or TRBV6-3 and TRBJ2-1, with 15 nucleotides matching TRBD2. Germline lookup yields CDR1 MNHEY and CDR2 SVGEGT. The CDR3 is 15 amino acids. Germline trimming cut 10 bases from V and 7 bases from J; bases unmatched to any gene: 8. The CDR3 DNA sequence: TGTGCCACCGGACTAGCGGGGGGGTCCCAAAATGAGCAGTTCTCC. Protein: CATGLAGGSQNEQFS.

There are a few counts of this clonotype. V is TRBV6-1 and J is TRBJ2-5; possibly TRBD2 for D (6 bases). Germline CDR1 and CDR2: MNHNS and SASEGT. V was shortened by 8 bases and J by 6 bases, with 25 bases between the two germline ends. The CDR3 contains 16 residues. The CDR3: CASGGGAVVGAQTQYF. In DNA, the CDR3 is TGTGCCAGCGGGGGAGGCGCTGTAGTAGGGGCGCAGACCCAGTACTTC.

The chain is built from TRBV12-3 or TRBV12-4 and TRBJ2-1, with D hard to call. Trimming shortened V by 3 bases and J by 7 bases, and 10 bases separated the two germline ends. The CDR3 is made up of 13 amino acids. CDR3 residues: CASSFNLGNEQFF. The CDR3 DNA reads as TGTGCCAGCAGTTTCAATCTGGGAAATGAGCAGTTCTTC.

The CDR3: CASTLRLGEGFLYEQYF. In nucleotides, the CDR3 is TGTGCCAGCACCCTCCGGCTGGGGGAGGGATTTTTATACGAGCAGTACTTC. The chain has TRBV5-5 and TRBJ2-7; 7 positions match TRBD2. Per the germline V gene, CDR1 is SGHKS and CDR2 is YYEKEE (reference sequence). V shed 6 bases, J shed 4 bases, and the junction held 19 bases outside the gene matches. This CDR3 is built from 17 residues.

The sample holds a few counts of this clonotype. This chain joins TRBV12-3 or TRBV12-4 and TRBJ2-7; TRBD1 is a possible D gene (6 bases). V lost 1 base and J lost 2, with 12 bases in between. The CDR3 contains 15 residues. The DNA of the CDR3 is TGTGCCAGCAGTTTAGTCCGTGACAGGACCTACGAGCAGTACTTC. Translating gives CASSLVRDRTYEQYF.

This clonotype has only a few counts. The rearrangement joins TRBV6-6 to TRBJ2-7, with D possibly being TRBD2 (6 bases). Trimming stripped 0 bases from V and 7 bases from J, with 10 bases between. The germline gives CDR1 MNHNY, CDR2 SVGAGI (reference sequence). This CDR3 region has 13 residues. CDR3 coding DNA: TGTGCCAGCAGTTACTCGAACGGGGGTGAGCAGTACTTC. Translated: CASSYSNGGEQYF.

This chain joins TRBV10-3 and TRBJ2-1; 9 positions agree with TRBD2. V dropped 0 bases and J dropped 10; count of bases not matched to a gene: 10. Germline V lookup: CDR1 ENHRY, CDR2 SYGVKD. CDR3 size: 16 residues. In nucleotides, the CDR3 is TGTGCCATCAGTGAGTCTACAGTAGCGGGAGTGGGGGAGCAGTTCTTC. This encodes CAISESTVAGVGEQFF.

The chain joins TRBV3-1 to TRBJ2-7; 10 bases are shared with TRBD2. Germline lookup yields CDR1 LGHDT and CDR2 YNNKEL (reference sequence). The CDR3 spans 15 residues. J was trimmed by 4 bases and V by 3 bases; bases with no gene match: 6. CDR3 coding DNA: TGTGCCAGCAGCCAGAGATTGGGACTAGCGTACGAGCAGTACTTC. It is translated as CASSQRLGLAYEQYF.

The genes are TRBV12-3 or TRBV12-4 and TRBJ1-4; 9 bases line up with TRBD1. The CDR3 length is 14 residues. With V trimmed by 5 bases and J by 4 bases, 2 bases remained unmatched. The CDR3: CASSNRGLNEKLFF. The CDR3 region has the DNA TGTGCCAGCAGTAACAGGGGGCTTAATGAAAAACTGTTTTTT.

This clonotype was detected only a few times. CDR3 sequence (DNA): TGTGCCAGCAGCTTGGGCAGGGGACCCTATGGCTACACCTTC. Encoded protein: CASSLGRGPYGYTF. This rearrangement joins TRBV5-6 to TRBJ1-2; D is possibly TRBD1 (6 bases). Deletions cut 0 bases from V and 4 bases from J, with 10 bases between. Germline CDR1 and CDR2: SGHDT and YYEEEE. This CDR3 has 14 amino acids.

This clonotype turned up a few times. The chain combines TRBV4-2 with TRBJ2-3, with TRBD2 matching 13 bases. CDR1 is LGHNA, CDR2 YNFKEQ, per germline. The CDR3 totals 16 residues. With 5 bases clipped from V and 1 base from J, the junction kept 3 bases outside the gene matches. The CDR3 loop reads CASSTTSGGGTDTQYF. CDR3 nucleotide sequence: TGTGCCAGCAGCACAACTAGCGGGGGGGGCACAGATACGCAGTATTTT.

The chain recombines TRBV23-1 with TRBJ1-5, with no clear D. TRBV23-1 counts as an open reading frame of uncertain function. The V end lost 9 bases, the J end lost 7 bases, and 1 base lay between the germline ends. The CDR3 runs 8 residues. Here the CDR3 DNA reads TGCGCCAGACAGCCCCAGCATTTT. It translates to CARQPQHF.

This chain uses TRBV3-1 with TRBJ1-1; possible D gene TRBD1, 5 bases. The CDR3 spans 16 residues. Germline V gene sequence: CDR1 LGHDT, CDR2 YNNKEL (reference sequence). The V end lost 5 bases, the J end lost 4 bases, and 20 bases lay between the germline ends. The CDR3 region has the DNA TGTGCCAGCAGCATGGACCCGGGACCTACAGCCACTGAAGCTTTCTTT. Translated: CASSMDPGPTATEAFF.

This clonotype was counted a few times. The chain carries TRBV5-1 and TRBJ2-7; 12 positions agree with TRBD1. After removal of 6 bases from V and 2 bases from J, the junction contained 3 bases not matched to a gene. The CDR3 totals 14 residues. Germline CDR1 SGHRS, CDR2 YFSETQ. The CDR3 protein is CASKGQGATYEQYF. The CDR3 nucleotides read TGCGCCAGCAAGGGACAGGGGGCTACCTACGAGCAGTACTTC. Filled out from reference TRBV5-1 and TRBJ2-7, the complete variable domain reads KAGVTQTPRYLIKTRGQQVTLSCSPISGHRSVSWYQQTPGQGLQFLFEYFSETQRNKGNFPGRFSGRQFSNSRSEMNVSTLELGDSALYLCASKGQGATYEQYFGPGTRLTVT.

Only a few counts were recorded for this clonotype. This sequence joins TRBV20-1 and TRBJ2-2, with D maybe TRBD1 (5 bases). The length of the CDR3 is 14 residues. Germline loops: CDR1 DFQATT, CDR2 SNEGSKA (reference sequence). Between the trimmed V and J ends, which lost 6 bases and 5 bases, there was a span of 16 bases. The CDR3: CSARPPGKTGELFF. The CDR3 DNA sequence: TGCAGTGCCCGGCCCCCAGGGAAAACCGGGGAGCTGTTTTTT.